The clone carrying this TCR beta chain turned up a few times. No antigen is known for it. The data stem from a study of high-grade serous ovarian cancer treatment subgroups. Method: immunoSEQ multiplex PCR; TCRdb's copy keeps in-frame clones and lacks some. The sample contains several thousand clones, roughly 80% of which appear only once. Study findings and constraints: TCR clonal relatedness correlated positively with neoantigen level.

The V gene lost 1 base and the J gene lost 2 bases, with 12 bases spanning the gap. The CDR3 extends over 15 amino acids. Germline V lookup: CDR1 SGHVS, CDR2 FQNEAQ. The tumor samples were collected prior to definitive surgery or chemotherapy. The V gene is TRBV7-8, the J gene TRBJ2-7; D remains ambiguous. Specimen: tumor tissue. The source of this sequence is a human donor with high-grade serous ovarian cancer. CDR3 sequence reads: CASSLVAGTTYEQYF. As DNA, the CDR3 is TGTGCCAGCAGCTTAGTAGCCGGAACCACCTACGAGCAGTACTTC.